What follows are 26 T cell receptor beta chains derived from one specimen sequenced in a study of T cells expressing NK-cell markers. TCRdb re-analyzed the 5' RACE reads; it lists each CDR3 protein once, without DNA. Reported are under 500,000 distinct CDR3 sequences; the ten largest clones contain 6% to 9.5%. Sequenced input: blood T cells: a sorted CD56 or NKG2C T cell subset, CD4+ or CD8+ T cells, or bulk PBMC T cells (not recorded which). Receptors were obtained from a woman aged 18 to 75 in good health.

This chain uses TRBV7-6 with TRBJ2-3; TCRdb indicates TRBD2, and absent DNA this call remains unverified. The CDR3 contains 17 residues. Germline CDR1 is SGHVS and CDR2 is FNYEAQ. The chain's CDR3 is CASSLDLAGGPTDTQYF. Full variable domain (rest looked up from reference TRBV7-6 and TRBJ2-3): GAGVSQSPRYKVTKRGQDVALRCDPISGHVSLYWYRQALGQGPEFLTYFNYEAQQDKSGLPNDRFSAERPEGSISTLTIQRTEQRDSAMYRCASSLDLAGGPTDTQYFGPGTRLTVL.

This CDR3 reads CASNAGETQYF. The rearrangement links TRBV6-5 to TRBJ2-5. Looked up from germline, CDR1 is MNHEY and CDR2 is SVGAGI. This CDR3 spans 11 amino acids.

The chain is built from TRBV5-1 and TRBJ2-1. Germline loops: CDR1 SGHRS, CDR2 YFSETQ. CDR3 length: 15 amino acids. CDR3 amino acids: CASSLGGSQYNEQFF.

V and J are TRBV6-4 and TRBJ2-3; TCRdb names TRBD1, which stays unverified in the absence of DNA. Germline V lookup: CDR1 MRHNA, CDR2 SNTAGT. The CDR3 spans 15 residues. The CDR3 loop reads CALRGSGGGTDTQYF.

This CDR3 is CASSLEGQGVTEAFF. V and J are TRBV5-1 and TRBJ1-1; with no DNA, the TCRdb D assignment of TRBD1 cannot be verified. The CDR3 has 15 residues. Per germline, CDR1 SGHRS and CDR2 YFSETQ. The full variable domain, with the rest looked up from reference TRBV5-1 and TRBJ1-1, is KAGVTQTPRYLIKTRGQQVTLSCSPISGHRSVSWYQQTPGQGLQFLFEYFSETQRNKGNFPGRFSGRQFSNSRSEMNVSTLELGDSALYLCASSLEGQGVTEAFFGQGTRLTVV.

The chain combines TRBV29-1 with TRBJ2-7; checking the TCRdb D call of TRBD2 is not possible without DNA. From germline, CDR1 is SQVTM and CDR2 ANQGSEA. The CDR3 sequence is 13 residues long. The CDR3 loop is CSGAGGEPYEQYF.

The CDR3 sequence is CASSLGLAGDETQYF. V is TRBV7-8 and J is TRBJ2-5; TCRdb's D gene call, TRBD2, goes unchecked for lack of DNA. This CDR3 is built from 15 residues. The germline V gene has CDR1 SGHVS and CDR2 FQNEAQ.

The J gene is TRBJ2-3, the V gene TRBV29-1. Germline assignment: CDR1 SQVTM and CDR2 ANQGSEA. This CDR3 region has 11 residues. The CDR3 region is CSVALTDTQYF.

The chain uses TRBV4-3 and TRBJ1-2; TCRdb's D gene call, TRBD1, goes unchecked for lack of DNA. CDR1 and CDR2 from the germline V gene are LGHNA and YSLEER. This CDR3 has 14 residues. This CDR3 is CASSLSTGGGIYTF.

This chain joins TRBV5-1 and TRBJ2-2; TCRdb's D gene call, TRBD2, goes unchecked for lack of DNA. The length of the CDR3 is 15 residues. The germline gives CDR1 SGHRS, CDR2 YFSETQ. This CDR3 reads CASRSGASGTGELFF.

V is TRBV5-1 and J is TRBJ2-2; without DNA, the TCRdb call of TRBD2 cannot be checked. Germline V lookup: CDR1 SGHRS, CDR2 YFSETQ. The CDR3 consists of 12 residues. The chain's CDR3 is CASSVGPGELFF.

V is TRBV4-2 and J is TRBJ1-2. The CDR3 spans 15 residues. From germline, CDR1 is LGHNA and CDR2 YNFKEQ. CDR3 sequence reads: CASSQDLWQGGGYTF.

V is TRBV15 and J is TRBJ2-6. This CDR3 has 14 residues. Per the germline V gene, CDR1 is LNHNV and CDR2 is YYDKDF (reference sequence). The CDR3 loop is CATSTGSGANVLTF.

The chain recombines TRBV5-1 with TRBJ1-1. Germline V lookup: CDR1 SGHRS, CDR2 YFSETQ. The CDR3 contains 13 residues. The CDR3 spells CASSLVGAPEAFF.

The CDR3 sequence: CASSTGARGTDTQYF. The chain recombines TRBV10-2 with TRBJ2-3; the D call from TCRdb, TRBD1, cannot be confirmed without DNA. CDR3 length: 15 amino acids. Germline assignment: CDR1 WSHSY and CDR2 SAAADI.

CDR3 sequence reads: CASTPGPGRVTDTQYF. The chain recombines TRBV6-1 with TRBJ2-3; TCRdb indicates TRBD1, and absent DNA this call remains unverified. The CDR3 totals 16 residues. Looked up from germline, CDR1 is MNHNS and CDR2 is SASEGT.

CDR3 in amino acids: CASSVAGASYNEQFF. This chain links TRBV9 with TRBJ2-1; TCRdb proposes TRBD1, but this gene call is untestable without DNA. Germline assignment: CDR1 SGDLS and CDR2 YYNGEE. The CDR3 totals 15 residues.

The CDR3 here is CASSPTSGRAQDETQYF. The gene calls are TRBV18 and TRBJ2-5; checking the TCRdb D call of TRBD2 is not possible without DNA. The CDR3 consists of 17 residues. Germline CDR1 KGHSH, CDR2 LQKENI.

The V and J genes are TRBV5-1 and TRBJ1-3; there is no DNA to check the TCRdb D call of TRBD1. The CDR3 extends over 13 amino acids. Germline loops: CDR1 SGHRS, CDR2 YFSETQ. The CDR3 loop is CASRDRGGNTIYF.

This sequence joins TRBV11-1 and TRBJ1-5; TCRdb designates TRBD1, a call that cannot be tested without DNA. Per the germline V gene, CDR1 is SGHAT and CDR2 is FQDESV (reference sequence). CDR3 length: 18 residues. The CDR3: CASSSGDRGAGRNQPQHF. Complete variable domain (other parts from reference TRBV11-1 and TRBJ1-5): EAEVAQSPRYKITEKSQAVAFWCDPISGHATLYWYRQILGQGPELLVQFQDESVVDDSQLPKDRFSAERLKGVDSTLKIQPAELGDSAMYLCASSSGDRGAGRNQPQHFGDGTRLSIL.

The gene calls are TRBV4-1 and TRBJ1-2; TCRdb returns TRBD1, unconfirmable since there is no DNA. CDR3 length equals 13 residues. Germline V gene sequence: CDR1 MGHRA, CDR2 YSYEKL. CDR3 sequence: CASSHDTGIGYTF.

The chain is built from TRBV2 and TRBJ2-1. This CDR3 has 14 residues. The germline V gene encodes CDR1 SNHLY and CDR2 FYNNEI. CDR3 loop: CASLTRTLHNEQFF. The variable domain in full, completed from reference TRBV2 and TRBJ2-1, reads EPEVTQTPSHQVTQMGQEVILRCVPISNHLYFYWYRQILGQKVEFLVSFYNNEISEKSEIFDDQFSVERPDGSNFTLKIRSTKLEDSAMYFCASLTRTLHNEQFFGPGTRLTVL.

V usage is TRBV7-2 and J usage is TRBJ2-1. The CDR3 spans 12 residues. Germline values: CDR1 SGHTA, CDR2 FQGNSA. CDR3 loop: CASSPVYNEQFF.

The gene calls are TRBV29-1 and TRBJ2-2; TCRdb indicates TRBD2, and absent DNA this call remains unverified. Germline lookup yields CDR1 SQVTM and CDR2 ANQGSEA. CDR3 length: 15 amino acids. The CDR3 here is CSVEDESSPTGELFF.

CDR3: CASSQEGTGFISSYNEQFF. This chain joins TRBV4-3 and TRBJ2-1; checking the TCRdb D call of TRBD1 is not possible without DNA. The CDR3 has 19 residues. Looked up from germline, CDR1 is LGHNA and CDR2 is YSLEER.

The chain joins TRBV20-1 to TRBJ2-4. Germline V lookup: CDR1 DFQATT, CDR2 SNEGSKA (reference sequence). The CDR3 has 16 amino acids. The CDR3 is CSARDLGGPHPNIQYF.